Included here is one T cell receptor beta chain sequence, with context. Its antigen is undetermined. Using immunoSEQ multiplex PCR, the repertoire was profiled, and TCRdb retains in-frame clones only, with some absent. The table shows approximately 2,300,000 clones, with 85% to 95% occurring only once. This entry belongs to a study of shared clonotypes between healthy human individuals. Study results and limitations: Estimated clonotype richness was generally higher in naive than memory subsets.

The authors divided CD4+ cells into CD45RA+ naive and CD45RA-negative memory subsets. The sequenced sample was naive CD4+ T cells from PBMCs. Subset denoted: CD45RA+ positively selected. The sequence was obtained from a man aged 18 to 29 in good health. Some clones in this sample may be carry-over from other donors' samples.

CDR3 residues: CASSQGLAEISTDTQYF. Here the CDR3 DNA reads TGTGCCAGCAGCCAAGGTCTAGCGGAGATTAGCACAGATACGCAGTATTTT. The chain joins TRBV4-2 to TRBJ2-3, with 7 bases that match TRBD2. The CDR3 has 17 amino acids. V lost 1 base and J lost 0; bases outside the gene matches: 7. Germline CDR1 and CDR2: LGHNA and YNFKEQ.